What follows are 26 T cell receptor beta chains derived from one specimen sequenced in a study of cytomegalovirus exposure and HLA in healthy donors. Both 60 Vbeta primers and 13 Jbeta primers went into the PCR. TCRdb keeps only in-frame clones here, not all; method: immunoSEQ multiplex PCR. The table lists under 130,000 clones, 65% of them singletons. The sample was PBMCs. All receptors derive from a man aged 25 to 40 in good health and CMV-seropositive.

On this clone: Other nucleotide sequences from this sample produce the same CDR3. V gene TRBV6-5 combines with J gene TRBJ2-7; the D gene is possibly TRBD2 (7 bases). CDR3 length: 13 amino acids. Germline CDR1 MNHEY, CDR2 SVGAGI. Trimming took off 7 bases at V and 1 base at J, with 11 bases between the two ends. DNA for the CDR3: TGTGCCAGCAAGGGGGGGAGTTCCTACGAGCAGTACTTC. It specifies CASKGGSSYEQYF.

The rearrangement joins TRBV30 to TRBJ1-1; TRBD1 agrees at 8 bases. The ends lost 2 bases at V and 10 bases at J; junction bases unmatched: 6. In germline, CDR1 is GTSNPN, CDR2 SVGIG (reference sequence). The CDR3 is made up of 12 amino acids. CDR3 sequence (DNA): TGTGCCTGGAGTCGCCAGGGGGCTGGAGCTTTCTTT. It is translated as CAWSRQGAGAFF.

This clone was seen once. CDR3 sequence (DNA): TGTGCCAGCAGCTTAGAGGCAGGAACCTACGAGCAGTACTTC. Translating it yields CASSLEAGTYEQYF. The rearrangement links TRBV11-3 to TRBJ2-7; D gene uncertain. From germline, CDR1 is SGHNT and CDR2 YENEEA. V shed 0 bases and J shed 2 bases, with 8 bases lying between them. This CDR3 is built from 14 residues.

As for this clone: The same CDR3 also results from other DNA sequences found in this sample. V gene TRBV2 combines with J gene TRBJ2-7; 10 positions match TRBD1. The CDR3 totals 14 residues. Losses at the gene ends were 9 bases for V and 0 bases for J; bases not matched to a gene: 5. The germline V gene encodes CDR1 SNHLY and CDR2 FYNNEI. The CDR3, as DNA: TGTGCCAGTGCGGACAGGGGGAGCTCCTACGAGCAGTACTTC. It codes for CASADRGSSYEQYF.

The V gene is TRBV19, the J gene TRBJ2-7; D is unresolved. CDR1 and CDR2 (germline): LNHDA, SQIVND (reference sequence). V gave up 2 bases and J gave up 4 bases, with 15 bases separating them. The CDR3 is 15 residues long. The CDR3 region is CASSINFELTYEQYF. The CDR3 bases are TGTGCCAGTAGTATAAATTTCGAGCTTACTTACGAGCAGTACTTC.

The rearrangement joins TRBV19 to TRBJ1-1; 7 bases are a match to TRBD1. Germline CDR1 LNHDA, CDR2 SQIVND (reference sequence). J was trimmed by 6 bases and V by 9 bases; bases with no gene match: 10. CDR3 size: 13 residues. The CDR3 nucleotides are TGTGCCAGCGCCGTTGGACAGGCCGCTGAAGCTTTCTTT. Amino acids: CASAVGQAAEAFF.

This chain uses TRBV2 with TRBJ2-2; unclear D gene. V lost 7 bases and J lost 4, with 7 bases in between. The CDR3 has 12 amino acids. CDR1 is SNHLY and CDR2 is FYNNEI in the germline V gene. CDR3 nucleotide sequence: TGTGCCAGCAAGGCGGCCACCGGGGAGCTGTTTTTT. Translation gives CASKAATGELFF. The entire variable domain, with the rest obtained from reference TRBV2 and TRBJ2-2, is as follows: EPEVTQTPSHQVTQMGQEVILRCVPISNHLYFYWYRQILGQKVEFLVSFYNNEISEKSEIFDDQFSVERPDGSNFTLKIRSTKLEDSAMYFCASKAATGELFFGEGSRLTVL.

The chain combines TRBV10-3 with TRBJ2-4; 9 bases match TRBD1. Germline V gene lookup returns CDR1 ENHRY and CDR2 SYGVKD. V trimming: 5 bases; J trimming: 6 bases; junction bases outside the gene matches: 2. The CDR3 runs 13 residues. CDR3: CAISTGGGNIQYF. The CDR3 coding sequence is TGTGCCATCAGTACAGGGGGCGGAAACATTCAGTACTTC.

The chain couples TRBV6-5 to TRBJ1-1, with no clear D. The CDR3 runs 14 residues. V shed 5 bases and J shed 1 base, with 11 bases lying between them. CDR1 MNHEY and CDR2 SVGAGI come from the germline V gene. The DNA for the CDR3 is TGTGCCAGCAGTCCCCGGGTCCAGAACACTGAAGCTTTCTTT. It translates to CASSPRVQNTEAFF.

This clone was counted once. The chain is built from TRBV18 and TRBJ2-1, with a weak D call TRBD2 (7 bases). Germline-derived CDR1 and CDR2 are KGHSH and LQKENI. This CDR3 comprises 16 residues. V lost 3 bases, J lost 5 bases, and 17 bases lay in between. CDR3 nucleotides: TGTGCCAGCTCACCGACTAGGGGGGGGCGCAACAATGAGCAGTTCTTC. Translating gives CASSPTRGGRNNEQFF.

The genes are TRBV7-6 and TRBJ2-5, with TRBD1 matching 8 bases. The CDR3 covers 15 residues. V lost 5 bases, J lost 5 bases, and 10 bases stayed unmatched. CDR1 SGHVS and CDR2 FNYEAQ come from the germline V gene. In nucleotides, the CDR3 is TGTGCCAGCAGCCTGGGGACAGGTCCTCTGGAGACCCAGTACTTC. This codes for CASSLGTGPLETQYF.

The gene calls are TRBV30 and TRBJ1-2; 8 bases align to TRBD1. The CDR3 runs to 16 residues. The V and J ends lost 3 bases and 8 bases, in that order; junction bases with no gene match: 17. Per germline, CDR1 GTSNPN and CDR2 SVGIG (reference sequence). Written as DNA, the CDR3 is TGTGCCTGGAGGGGGGACAGGAACCTTCCTGTAGGCGGCTACACCTTC. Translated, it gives CAWRGDRNLPVGGYTF.

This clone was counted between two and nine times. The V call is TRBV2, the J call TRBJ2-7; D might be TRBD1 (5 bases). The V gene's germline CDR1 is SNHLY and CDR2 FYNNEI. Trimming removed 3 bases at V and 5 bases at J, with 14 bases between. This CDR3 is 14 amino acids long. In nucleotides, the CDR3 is TGTGCCAGCAGTGATAGTCAGGGTTTCCACGAGCAGTACTTC. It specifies CASSDSQGFHEQYF.

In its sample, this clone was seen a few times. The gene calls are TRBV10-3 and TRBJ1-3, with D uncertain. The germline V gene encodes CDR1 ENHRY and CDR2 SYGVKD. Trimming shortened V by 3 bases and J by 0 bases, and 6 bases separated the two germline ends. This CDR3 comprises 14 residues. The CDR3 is CAISDSLSGNTIYF. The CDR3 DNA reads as TGTGCCATCAGTGACAGTCTCTCTGGAAACACCATATATTTT.

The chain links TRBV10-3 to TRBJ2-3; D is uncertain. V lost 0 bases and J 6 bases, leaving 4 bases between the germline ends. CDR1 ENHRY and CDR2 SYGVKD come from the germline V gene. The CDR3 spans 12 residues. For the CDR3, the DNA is TGTGCCATCAGTGAGTCGGAGGATACGCAGTATTTT. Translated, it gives CAISESEDTQYF.

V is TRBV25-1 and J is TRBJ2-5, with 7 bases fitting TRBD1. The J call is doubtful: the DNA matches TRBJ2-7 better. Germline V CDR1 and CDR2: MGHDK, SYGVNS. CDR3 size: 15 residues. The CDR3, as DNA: TGTGCCAGCTTCAGGACAGGCCGCAACTCCTACGAGCAGTACTTC. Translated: CASFRTGRNSYEQYF.

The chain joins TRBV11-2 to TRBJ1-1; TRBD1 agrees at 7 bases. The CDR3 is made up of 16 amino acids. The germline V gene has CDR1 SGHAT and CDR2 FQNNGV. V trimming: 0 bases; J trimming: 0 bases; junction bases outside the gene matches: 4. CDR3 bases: TGTGCCAGCAGCTTAGAACAGGGGATTATGAACACTGAAGCTTTCTTT. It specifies CASSLEQGIMNTEAFF.

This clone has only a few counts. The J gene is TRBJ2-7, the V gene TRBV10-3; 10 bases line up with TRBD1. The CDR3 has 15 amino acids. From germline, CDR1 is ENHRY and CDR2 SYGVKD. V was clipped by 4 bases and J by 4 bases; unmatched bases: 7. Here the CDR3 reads CAISVGTGDVYEQYF. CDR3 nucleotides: TGTGCCATCAGTGTGGGGACAGGGGATGTATACGAGCAGTACTTC.

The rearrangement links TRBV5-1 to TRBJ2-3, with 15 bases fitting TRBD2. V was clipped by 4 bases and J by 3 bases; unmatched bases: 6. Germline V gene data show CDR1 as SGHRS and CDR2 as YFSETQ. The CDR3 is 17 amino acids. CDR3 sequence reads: CASSLWTSGGATDTQYF. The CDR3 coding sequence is TGCGCCAGCAGCCTGTGGACTAGCGGGGGGGCAACAGATACGCAGTATTTT.

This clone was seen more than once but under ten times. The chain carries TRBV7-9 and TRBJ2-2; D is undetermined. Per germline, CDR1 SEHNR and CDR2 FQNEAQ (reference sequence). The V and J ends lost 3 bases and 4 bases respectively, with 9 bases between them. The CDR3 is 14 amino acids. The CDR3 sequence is CASSLAPRTGELFF. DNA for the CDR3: TGTGCCAGCAGCTTGGCTCCCCGCACCGGGGAGCTGTTTTTT.

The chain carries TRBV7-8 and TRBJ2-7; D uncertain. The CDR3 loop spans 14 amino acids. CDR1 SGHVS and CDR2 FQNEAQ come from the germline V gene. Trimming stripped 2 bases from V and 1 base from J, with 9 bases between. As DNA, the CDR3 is TGTGCCAGCAGCTTAAATTCTTATTCCTACGAGCAGTACTTC. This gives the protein CASSLNSYSYEQYF.

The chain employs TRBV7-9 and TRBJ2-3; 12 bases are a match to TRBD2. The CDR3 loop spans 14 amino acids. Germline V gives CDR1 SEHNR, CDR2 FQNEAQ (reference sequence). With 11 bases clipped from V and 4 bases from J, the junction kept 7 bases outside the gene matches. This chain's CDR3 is CAGRLAGVPDTQYF. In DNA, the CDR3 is TGTGCCGGGCGACTAGCGGGGGTTCCAGATACGCAGTATTTT.

The CDR3: CAWSDGLGRGSNQPQHF. The CDR3 bases are TGTGCCTGGAGTGATGGGCTGGGTCGCGGGAGCAATCAGCCCCAGCATTTT. The chain links TRBV30 to TRBJ1-5, with no clear D. Germline values: CDR1 GTSNPN, CDR2 SVGIG (reference sequence). V dropped 1 base and J dropped 1 base, with 17 bases sitting between them. CDR3 length: 17 residues.

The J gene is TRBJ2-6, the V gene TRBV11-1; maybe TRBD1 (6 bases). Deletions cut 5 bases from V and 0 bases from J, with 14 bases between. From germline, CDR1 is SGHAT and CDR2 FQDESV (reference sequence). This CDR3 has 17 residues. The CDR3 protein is CASSPMGTSSGANVLTF. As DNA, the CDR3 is TGTGCCAGCAGCCCCATGGGGACAAGCTCTGGGGCCAACGTCCTGACTTTC.

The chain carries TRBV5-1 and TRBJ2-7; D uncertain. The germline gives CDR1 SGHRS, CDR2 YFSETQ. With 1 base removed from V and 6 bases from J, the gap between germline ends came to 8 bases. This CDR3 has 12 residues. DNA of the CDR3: TGCGCCAGCAGCTTGCCCGGGTCCGAGCAGTACTTC. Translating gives CASSLPGSEQYF.

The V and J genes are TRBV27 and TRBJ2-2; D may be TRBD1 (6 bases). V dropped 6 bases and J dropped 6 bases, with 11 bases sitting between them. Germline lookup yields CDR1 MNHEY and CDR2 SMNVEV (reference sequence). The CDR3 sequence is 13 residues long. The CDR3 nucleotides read TGTGCCAGCAGGCGGACAGTCCCCGGGGAGCTGTTTTTT. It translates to CASRRTVPGELFF.